A selection of T cell receptor beta chains follows, all from one sample in a study of blood T cell repertoires in COVID-19. Libraries were prepared by immunoSEQ multiplex PCR; TCRdb keeps only in-frame clonotypes and omits some of them. The data contain approximately 240,000 clones, 84% of them singletons. Specimen: peripheral blood. These receptors were collected from a woman aged 55 to 70 with acute or convalescent COVID-19. Each CDR3 is given with its conserved first and last residue. Fields, in order: D gene, clone size, V gene, J gene, CDR3 DNA, CDR3 protein. The D gene is left open where the match is weak. The size entry is marked missing in some rows and otherwise reads once, few, many or a size class.

TRBD2	.	TRBV7-6	TRBJ2-1	TGTGCCAGCAGCTTAAGGGCTAGCGGGGTTAGTGAGCAGTTCTTC	CASSLRASGVSEQFF
TRBD1	few	TRBV5-1	TRBJ1-2	TGCGCCAGCAGCGTGGACAGGTACTATGGCTACACCTTC	CASSVDRYYGYTF
.	.	TRBV27	TRBJ1-2	TGTGCCAGCAGTTCTTTCGAGGCAGGGGGCTACACCTTC	CASSSFEAGGYTF
TRBD2	.	TRBV4-1	TRBJ2-5	TGCGCCAGCAGCCAAGGTGGGGGTGCGGGGGGGCCTGTTCGGGAGACCCAGTACTTC	CASSQGGGAGGPVRETQYF
TRBD2	.	TRBV7-9	TRBJ2-1	TGTGCCAGCAGCCAGGGACTAGCTGACAATGAGCAGTTCTTC	CASSQGLADNEQFF
TRBD2	.	TRBV2	TRBJ2-1	TGTGCCAGCAAACTAGCGGATTCCTACAATGAGCAGTTCTTC	CASKLADSYNEQFF
.	.	TRBV7-2	TRBJ1-4	TGTGCCAGCAGCAAGGGACACGGGACCGAAAAACTGTTTTTT	CASSKGHGTEKLFF
.	.	TRBV5-1	TRBJ1-1	TGCGCCAGCAGCCCACGGACAGAATTAAACACTGAAGCTTTCTTT	CASSPRTELNTEAFF
.	few	TRBV6-5	TRBJ2-1	TGTGCCAGCAGTTACTCGATGGGCGAGCAGTTCTTC	CASSYSMGEQFF
TRBD2	.	TRBV6-5	TRBJ2-1	TGTGCCAGCAAGCGGGATGGCTCCTACAATGAGCAGTTCTTC	CASKRDGSYNEQFF
TRBD1	.	TRBV11-2	TRBJ1-2	TGTGCCAGCAGCTTAGGTGGGACAGGAGCCTATGGCTACACCTTC	CASSLGGTGAYGYTF
.	.	TRBV4-3	TRBJ2-2	TGCGCCAGCAGCCAAGATACCGGTACCGCGAACACCGGGGAGCTGTTTTTT	CASSQDTGTANTGELFF
.	.	TRBV6-5	TRBJ1-5	TGTGCCAGCAGGCCACAGGGTGGAAGTAATCAGCCCCAGCATTTT	CASRPQGGSNQPQHF
.	.	TRBV7-8	TRBJ1-1	TGTGCCAGCAGCTTAGGGGGGGGGAAGACTGAAGCTTTCTTT	CASSLGGGKTEAFF
.	.	TRBV5-1	TRBJ1-2	TGCGCCAGCAGCTTGTCCGGGCGGAGGGACGCCTATGGCTACACCTTC	CASSLSGRRDAYGYTF
.	once	TRBV29-1	TRBJ1-2	TGCAGCGCTCAGGGGCCCTATGGCTACACCTTC	CSAQGPYGYTF
TRBD2	.	TRBV19	TRBJ2-3	TGTGCCAGTAGTATTGGCGGGGGTTACACAGATACGCAGTATTTT	CASSIGGGYTDTQYF
.	.	TRBV6-5	TRBJ1-6	TGTGCCAGCCGGGCCGGGAGTTCACCCCTCCACTTT	CASRAGSSPLHF
.	.	TRBV11-2	TRBJ1-2	TGTGCCAGCAGCCGACAGCAAGGGGGCTATGGCTACACCTTC	CASSRQQGGYGYTF
.	.	TRBV12-3/TRBV12-4	TRBJ1-5	TGTGCCAGCAGGTACAGTGGCAATCAGCCCCAGCATTTT	CASRYSGNQPQHF
.	once	TRBV5-1	TRBJ1-1	TGCGCCAGCAGCTTGCGGGGGGTGAGGACTGAAGCTTTCTTT	CASSLRGVRTEAFF
.	few	TRBV5-1	TRBJ1-1	TGCGCCAGCAGCTTGGACGGTATGAACACTGAAGCTTTCTTT	CASSLDGMNTEAFF
.	once	TRBV7-2	TRBJ1-2	TGTGCCAGCGGTCAGGGCTTTAACTATGGCTACACCTTC	CASGQGFNYGYTF
TRBD1	once	TRBV6-1	TRBJ1-2	TGTGCCAGCAGTGAAGCCCGGACAGGGGGCCGTGGCTACACCTTC	CASSEARTGGRGYTF
.	.	TRBV9	TRBJ1-2	TGTGCCAGCAGCGTACGCGGGACCTATGGCTACACCTTC	CASSVRGTYGYTF
TRBD1	once	TRBV7-9	TRBJ1-2	TGTGCCAGCAGCTTAGGGACAGGGAATGGCTACACCTTC	CASSLGTGNGYTF
TRBD1	few	TRBV18	TRBJ1-2	TGTGCCAGCGCTGCCGGGACAGGGGAAGTAGGCTACACCTTC	CASAAGTGEVGYTF
TRBD1	.	TRBV7-2	TRBJ2-3	TGTGCCAGCAGCTTCGCTATAGGGGGCCCAGATACGCAGTATTTT	CASSFAIGGPDTQYF